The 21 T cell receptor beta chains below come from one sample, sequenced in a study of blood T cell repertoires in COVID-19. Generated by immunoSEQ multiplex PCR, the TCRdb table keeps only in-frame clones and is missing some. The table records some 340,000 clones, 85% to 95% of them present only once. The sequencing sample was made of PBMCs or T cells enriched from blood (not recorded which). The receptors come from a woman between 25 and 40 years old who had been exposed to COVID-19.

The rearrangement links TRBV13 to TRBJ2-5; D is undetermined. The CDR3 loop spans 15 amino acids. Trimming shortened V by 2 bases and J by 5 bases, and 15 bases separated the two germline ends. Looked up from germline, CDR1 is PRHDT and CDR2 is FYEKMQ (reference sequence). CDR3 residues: CASSLSVAVRETQYF. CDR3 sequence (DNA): TGTGCCAGCAGCTTATCCGTCGCGGTCCGGGAGACCCAGTACTTC.

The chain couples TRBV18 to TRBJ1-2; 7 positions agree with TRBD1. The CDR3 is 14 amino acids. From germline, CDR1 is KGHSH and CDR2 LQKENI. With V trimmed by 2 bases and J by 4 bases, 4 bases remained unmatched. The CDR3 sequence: CASSPRAGGYGYTF. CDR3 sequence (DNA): TGTGCCAGCTCACCAAGGGCAGGGGGCTATGGCTACACCTTC.

CDR3 coding DNA: TGTGCCAGCAGGCCAGGCCTCGAGGATACGCAGTATTTT. Translation gives CASRPGLEDTQYF. The chain uses TRBV5-4 and TRBJ2-3; no firm D call. Per germline, CDR1 SGHNT and CDR2 YYREEE (reference sequence). V shed 5 bases and J shed 6 bases, with 13 bases lying between them. The CDR3 totals 13 residues.

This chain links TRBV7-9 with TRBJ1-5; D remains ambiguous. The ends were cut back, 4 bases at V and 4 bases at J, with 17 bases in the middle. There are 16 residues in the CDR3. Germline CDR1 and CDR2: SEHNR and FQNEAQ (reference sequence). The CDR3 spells CASSSNGDGLNQPQHF. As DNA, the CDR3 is TGTGCCAGCAGCTCAAACGGGGATGGTCTTAATCAGCCCCAGCATTTT.

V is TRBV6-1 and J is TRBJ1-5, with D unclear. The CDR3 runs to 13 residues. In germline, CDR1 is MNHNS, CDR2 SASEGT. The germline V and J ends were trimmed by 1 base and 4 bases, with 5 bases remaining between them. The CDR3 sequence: CASSEDGNQPQHF. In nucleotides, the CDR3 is TGTGCCAGCAGTGAAGACGGGAATCAGCCCCAGCATTTT.

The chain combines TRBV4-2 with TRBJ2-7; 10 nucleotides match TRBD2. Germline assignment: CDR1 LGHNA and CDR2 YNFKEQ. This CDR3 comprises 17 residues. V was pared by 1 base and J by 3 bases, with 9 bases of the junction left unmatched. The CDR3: CASSQALTSGASYEQYF. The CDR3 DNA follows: TGTGCCAGCAGCCAAGCCCTCACTAGCGGGGCGAGCTACGAGCAGTACTTC.

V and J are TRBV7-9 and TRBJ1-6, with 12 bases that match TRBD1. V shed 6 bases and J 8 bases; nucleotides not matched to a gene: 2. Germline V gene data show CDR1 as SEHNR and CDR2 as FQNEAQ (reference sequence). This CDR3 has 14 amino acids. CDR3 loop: CASRGQGADSPLHF. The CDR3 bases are TGTGCCAGCAGGGGACAGGGGGCGGATTCACCCCTCCACTTT.

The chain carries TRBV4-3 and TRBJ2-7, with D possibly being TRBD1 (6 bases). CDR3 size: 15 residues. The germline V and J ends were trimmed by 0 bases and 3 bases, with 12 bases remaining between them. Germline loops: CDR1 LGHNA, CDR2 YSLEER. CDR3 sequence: CASSQDGGEVYEQYF. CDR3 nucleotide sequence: TGCGCCAGCAGCCAAGATGGGGGCGAAGTCTACGAGCAGTACTTC.

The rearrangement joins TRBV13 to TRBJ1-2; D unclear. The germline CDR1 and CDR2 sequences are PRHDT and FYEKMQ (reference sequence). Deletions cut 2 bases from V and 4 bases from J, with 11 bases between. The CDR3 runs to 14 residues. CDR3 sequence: CASSLNRSPYGYTF. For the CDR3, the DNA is TGTGCCAGCAGCTTAAACAGATCCCCCTATGGCTACACCTTC.

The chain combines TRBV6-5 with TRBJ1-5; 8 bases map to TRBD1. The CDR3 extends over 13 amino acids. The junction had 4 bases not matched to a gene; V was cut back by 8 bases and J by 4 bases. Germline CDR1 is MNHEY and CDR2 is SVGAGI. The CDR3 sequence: CASHRGENQPQHF. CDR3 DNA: TGTGCCAGCCACAGGGGGGAGAATCAGCCCCAGCATTTT.

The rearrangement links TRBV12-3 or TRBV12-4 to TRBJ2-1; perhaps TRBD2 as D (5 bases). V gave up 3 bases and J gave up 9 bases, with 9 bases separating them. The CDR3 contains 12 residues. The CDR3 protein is CASSFTAGEQFF. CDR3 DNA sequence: TGTGCCAGCAGTTTCACCGCGGGTGAGCAGTTCTTC.

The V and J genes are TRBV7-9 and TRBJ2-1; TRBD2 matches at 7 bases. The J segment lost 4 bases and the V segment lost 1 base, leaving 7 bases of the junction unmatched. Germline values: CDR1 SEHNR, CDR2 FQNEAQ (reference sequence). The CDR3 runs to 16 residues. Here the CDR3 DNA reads TGTGCCAGCAGCTTAGACCCAGCGGGGCAATACAATGAGCAGTTCTTC. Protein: CASSLDPAGQYNEQFF.

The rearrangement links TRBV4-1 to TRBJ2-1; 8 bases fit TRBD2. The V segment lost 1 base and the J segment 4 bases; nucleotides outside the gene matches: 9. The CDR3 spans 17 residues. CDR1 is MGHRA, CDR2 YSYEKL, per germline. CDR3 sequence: CASSQGFSGGPYNEQFF. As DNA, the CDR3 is TGCGCCAGCAGCCAAGGGTTCAGCGGGGGCCCTTACAATGAGCAGTTCTTC.

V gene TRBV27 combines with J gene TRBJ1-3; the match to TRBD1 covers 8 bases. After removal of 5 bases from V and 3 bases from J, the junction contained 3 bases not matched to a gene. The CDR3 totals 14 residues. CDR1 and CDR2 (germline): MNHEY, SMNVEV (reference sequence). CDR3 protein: CASSDRGNGNTIYF. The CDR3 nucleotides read TGTGCCAGCAGTGACAGGGGAAATGGAAACACCATATATTTT.

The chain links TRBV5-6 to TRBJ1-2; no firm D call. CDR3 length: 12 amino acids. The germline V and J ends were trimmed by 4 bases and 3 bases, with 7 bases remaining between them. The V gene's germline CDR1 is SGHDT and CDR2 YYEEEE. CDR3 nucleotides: TGTGCCAGCAGCCGACAAGACTATGGCTACACCTTC. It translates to CASSRQDYGYTF.

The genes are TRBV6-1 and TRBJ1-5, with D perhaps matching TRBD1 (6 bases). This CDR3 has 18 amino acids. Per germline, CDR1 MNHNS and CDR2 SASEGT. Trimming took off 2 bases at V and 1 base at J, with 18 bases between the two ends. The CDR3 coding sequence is TGTGCCAGCAGTGAATATCGGTCAGGGGTTAAAAGCAATCAGCCCCAGCATTTT. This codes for CASSEYRSGVKSNQPQHF.

This chain's CDR3 is CASSPEGQGNYNEQFF. CDR3 coding DNA: TGCGCCAGCAGCCCCGAGGGGCAGGGGAACTACAATGAGCAGTTCTTC. The chain joins TRBV4-3 to TRBJ2-1; D possibly corresponds to TRBD1 (6 bases). V lost 4 bases and J 3 bases, leaving 16 bases between the germline ends. This CDR3 contains 16 residues. Germline CDR1 and CDR2: LGHNA and YSLEER.

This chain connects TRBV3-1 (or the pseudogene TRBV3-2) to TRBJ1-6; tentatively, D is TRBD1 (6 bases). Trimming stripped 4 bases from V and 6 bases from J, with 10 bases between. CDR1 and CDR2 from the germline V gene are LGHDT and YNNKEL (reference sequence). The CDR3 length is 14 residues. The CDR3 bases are TGTGCCAGCAGCCGGACAGCCGCTAATTCACCCCTCCACTTT. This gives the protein CASSRTAANSPLHF.

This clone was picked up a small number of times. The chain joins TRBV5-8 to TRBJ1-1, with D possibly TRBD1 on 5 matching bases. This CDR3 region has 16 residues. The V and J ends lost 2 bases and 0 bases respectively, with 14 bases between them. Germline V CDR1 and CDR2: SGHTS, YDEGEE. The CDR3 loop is CASSFRQGHMNTEAFF. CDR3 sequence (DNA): TGTGCCAGCAGCTTCAGGCAGGGTCATATGAACACTGAAGCTTTCTTT.

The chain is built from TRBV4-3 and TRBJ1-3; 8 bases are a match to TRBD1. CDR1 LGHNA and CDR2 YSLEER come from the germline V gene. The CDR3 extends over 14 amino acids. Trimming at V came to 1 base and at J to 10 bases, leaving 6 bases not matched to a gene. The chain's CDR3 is CASSQGTGISTIYF. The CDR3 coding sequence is TGCGCCAGCAGCCAAGGGACAGGGATTAGTACCATATATTTT.

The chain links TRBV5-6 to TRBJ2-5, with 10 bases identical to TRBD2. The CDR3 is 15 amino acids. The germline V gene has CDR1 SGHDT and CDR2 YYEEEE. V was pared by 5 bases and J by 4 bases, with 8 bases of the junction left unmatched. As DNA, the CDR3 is TGTGCCAGCAGGTTAGCGGGGGGCTATGGAGAGACCCAGTACTTC. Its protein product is CASRLAGGYGETQYF.